This T cell receptor (beta chain) was profiled in a study of vaccination and CD4 T cells after COVID-19. Study overall: Four females and six males made up the convalescents, two of whom were Hispanic.

This clonotype was detected once. Its target is unknown. The CDR3 contains 15 residues. Germline CDR1 is MDHEN and CDR2 is SYDVKM. V was cut by 5 bases and J by 6 bases, with 20 bases left in between. Treatment meaning: approximately 9-day PBMC culture with coronavirus spike peptide pools or control peptides (ViraFEST assay). Sequence data for DNA of cultured CD4+ T cells were generated by the Oncomine TCR Beta short-read assay. TCRdb independently ran MiXCR on the PCR reads; one entry per CDR3 protein. The profile shows roughly 25,000 distinct CDR3 sequences, about 54% of them singletons. The chain carries TRBV28 and TRBJ2-7; a weak D match, TRBD2 (5 bases). The sequencing input was CD4+ T cells from blood, cultured in vitro. This sequence was found in a human donor who had recovered from COVID-19. CDR3 DNA: TGTGCCAGCAGTCTGAAAAACCCACTAGATTGCGAGCAGTACTTC. Amino acid sequence: CASSLKNPLDCEQYF.